This T cell receptor (beta chain) was documented in a study of CD8 T cells in Susac syndrome. The study, taken as a whole, reports: The study conceded that its TCR sequencing and HLA analysis involved relatively few individuals.

RNA amounts of roughly 0.45 to 1 ug underwent reverse transcription with random hexamers. Amplification of TCR beta CDR3 by immunoSEQ multiplex PCR spanned 54 Vbeta and 13 Jbeta. MiXCR was run by TCRdb on the immunoSEQ multiplex PCR reads, yielding one entry per CDR3 protein. The table lists 170,000 or so distinct CDR3 sequences, roughly 96% of them singletons, with 0.15% to 0.2% in the top ten. This clonotype was observed a single time. The antigen remains undetermined. The patients serving as multiple sclerosis controls were treatment-naive. They had stable or active relapsing-remitting disease and fulfilled revised McDonald criteria. TEMRA cells were FACS-enriched, with CD8+ and CD4+ T cells isolated negatively. This CDR3 is 13 amino acids long. CDR1 is MNHEY, CDR2 SVGAGI, per germline. V lost 2 bases and J 5 bases, leaving 9 bases between the germline ends.

Sequencing input: CD8+ T cells from PBMCs. This TCR came from a human donor with multiple sclerosis. The chain carries TRBV6-5 and TRBJ2-5; weak D call: TRBD1 (5 bases). The CDR3 sequence is CASSYGQGETQYF. CDR3 coding DNA: TGTGCCAGCAGTTACGGTCAGGGTGAGACCCAGTACTTC.